These T cell receptor beta chains were read from a single sample in a study of blood T cell repertoires in COVID-19. The table came from immunoSEQ multiplex PCR; TCRdb's copy has only in-frame clones and leaves some out. The sample contains under 250,000 clones, approximately 80% of which appear only once. The sequencing input was peripheral blood. All receptors come from a woman in her 70s with acute or convalescent COVID-19. Each CDR3 is given with its conserved first and last residue. The order of the fields is J gene, clone size, V gene, D gene, CDR3 DNA, CDR3 protein. D genes are given only for firm matches. Size tells how often a clone was seen (once, few, many) or the class of an expanded clone, and some rows leave it out.

j_call: TRBJ1-1
clone_size: -
v_call: TRBV2
d_call: TRBD1
cdr3_nt: TGTGCCAGCAGTGAAGGGCCTATCGGGAAGGGGGCTTTT
cdr3_aa: CASSEGPIGKGAF

j_call: TRBJ2-3
clone_size: -
v_call: TRBV3-1/TRBV3-2
d_call: TRBD2
cdr3_nt: TGTGCCAGCAGTCCCAGCGGGGGGGCCGCAGATACGCAGTATTTT
cdr3_aa: CASSPSGGAADTQYF

j_call: TRBJ2-5
clone_size: -
v_call: TRBV6-5
d_call: -
cdr3_nt: TGTGCCAGCGCGAGGGGGAGGGCGGAAGAGACCCAGTACTTC
cdr3_aa: CASARGRAEETQYF

j_call: TRBJ2-7
clone_size: -
v_call: TRBV18
d_call: TRBD1
cdr3_nt: TGTGCCAGCTCACCAGCTTTCACGGGACAGGGTTCTTACGAGCAGTACTTC
cdr3_aa: CASSPAFTGQGSYEQYF

j_call: TRBJ2-3
clone_size: once
v_call: TRBV7-6
d_call: -
cdr3_nt: TGTGCCAGCAGCTTAGTCCCTACAGACCCAGCACAAGATACGCAGTATTTT
cdr3_aa: CASSLVPTDPAQDTQYF

j_call: TRBJ2-7
clone_size: -
v_call: TRBV10-2
d_call: -
cdr3_nt: TGCGCCAGCAGTGACAGGGAAGGCGAGCAGTACTTC
cdr3_aa: CASSDREGEQYF

j_call: TRBJ1-1
clone_size: -
v_call: TRBV10-3
d_call: -
cdr3_nt: TGTGCCATCAGTGAGCGCAACGGGTTCGCCACTGAAGCTTTCTTT
cdr3_aa: CAISERNGFATEAFF

j_call: TRBJ1-4
clone_size: -
v_call: TRBV5-1
d_call: TRBD1
cdr3_nt: TGCGCCAGCAGCCCTGGGGGGACAGTAGTTGATGAAAAACTGTTTTTT
cdr3_aa: CASSPGGTVVDEKLFF

j_call: TRBJ1-5
clone_size: -
v_call: TRBV28
d_call: TRBD1
cdr3_nt: TGTGCCAGCAGGTTGACAGGGACGAAACCCCAGCATTTT
cdr3_aa: CASRLTGTKPQHF

j_call: TRBJ1-1
clone_size: -
v_call: TRBV7-2
d_call: -
cdr3_nt: TGTGCCAGCAGGAACTATGAGAACACTGAAGCTTTCTTT
cdr3_aa: CASRNYENTEAFF

j_call: TRBJ1-2
clone_size: -
v_call: TRBV14
d_call: TRBD1
cdr3_nt: TGTGCCAGCAGCCAGATACCGGGACAGGGGGTGGATGGCTACACCTTC
cdr3_aa: CASSQIPGQGVDGYTF

j_call: TRBJ1-5
clone_size: -
v_call: TRBV10-3
d_call: TRBD1
cdr3_nt: TGTGCCATCTCGGACAGGGGCAGCAATCAGCCCCAGCATTTT
cdr3_aa: CAISDRGSNQPQHF

j_call: TRBJ1-1
clone_size: -
v_call: TRBV7-8
d_call: TRBD1
cdr3_nt: TGTGCCAGCAGCCCCAAAAATTCGGGACAGGCCCAAGCTTTCTTT
cdr3_aa: CASSPKNSGQAQAFF

j_call: TRBJ1-1
clone_size: -
v_call: TRBV29-1
d_call: -
cdr3_nt: TGCAGCGTTGGAGGTCAGGGGAGTGAAGCTTTCTTT
cdr3_aa: CSVGGQGSEAFF

j_call: TRBJ2-1
clone_size: -
v_call: TRBV3-1/TRBV3-2
d_call: -
cdr3_nt: TGTGCCAGCAGCCGCCTCCAGGGGCGAGGACTCATCGGCAAGCAGTTCTTC
cdr3_aa: CASSRLQGRGLIGKQFF

j_call: TRBJ1-4
clone_size: -
v_call: TRBV5-8
d_call: -
cdr3_nt: TGTGCCAGCAGCAGTGGTATACGGAGGAGTGAAAAACTGTTTTTT
cdr3_aa: CASSSGIRRSEKLFF

j_call: TRBJ1-2
clone_size: -
v_call: TRBV6-5
d_call: -
cdr3_nt: TGTGCCACCTCTGGACAGCTCTATGGCTACACCTTC
cdr3_aa: CATSGQLYGYTF

j_call: TRBJ2-5
clone_size: -
v_call: TRBV4-2
d_call: TRBD2
cdr3_nt: TGTGCCAGCAGCCCCCTAGCGGGGGGGAACCAAGAGACCCAGTACTTC
cdr3_aa: CASSPLAGGNQETQYF

j_call: TRBJ2-1
clone_size: few
v_call: TRBV29-1
d_call: TRBD2
cdr3_nt: TGCAGCGTTGAATTACATGGGGGGGTTAGTACTCTCAATGAGCAGTTCTTC
cdr3_aa: CSVELHGGVSTLNEQFF

j_call: TRBJ1-2
clone_size: few
v_call: TRBV6-5
d_call: -
cdr3_nt: TGTGCCAGCAGTTACTGGAGGGACGACCTCTATGGCTACACCTTC
cdr3_aa: CASSYWRDDLYGYTF

j_call: TRBJ1-5
clone_size: few
v_call: TRBV11-2
d_call: -
cdr3_nt: TGTGCCAGCAGCTGGAAAGGAGCTAATCAGCCCCAGCATTTT
cdr3_aa: CASSWKGANQPQHF

j_call: TRBJ2-3
clone_size: few
v_call: TRBV7-2
d_call: TRBD2
cdr3_nt: TGTGCCAGCAGCTCCACTAGCGGGGGAGACACAGATACGCAGTATTTT
cdr3_aa: CASSSTSGGDTDTQYF

j_call: TRBJ2-7
clone_size: -
v_call: TRBV6-2/TRBV6-3
d_call: TRBD1
cdr3_nt: TGTGCCAGCAGTTACTCGGGACAGCTTATCTACGAGCAGTACTTC
cdr3_aa: CASSYSGQLIYEQYF

j_call: TRBJ1-6
clone_size: -
v_call: TRBV11-2
d_call: -
cdr3_nt: TGTGCCAGCAGCCCTGGACTGACGAGGAATTCACCCCTCCACTTT
cdr3_aa: CASSPGLTRNSPLHF

j_call: TRBJ1-5
clone_size: once
v_call: TRBV7-8
d_call: -
cdr3_nt: TGTGCCAGCAGCTTACACAGGGGCAATCAGCCCCAGCATTTT
cdr3_aa: CASSLHRGNQPQHF

j_call: TRBJ1-2
clone_size: -
v_call: TRBV19
d_call: TRBD1
cdr3_nt: TGTGCCAGTAGTGGCCGGGACAGGGGGCATTATGGCTACACCTTC
cdr3_aa: CASSGRDRGHYGYTF

j_call: TRBJ2-1
clone_size: once
v_call: TRBV5-4
d_call: TRBD1
cdr3_nt: TGTGCCAGCAGCTTGGGGACAGGGAGGGAGCAGTTCTTC
cdr3_aa: CASSLGTGREQFF

j_call: TRBJ1-1
clone_size: few
v_call: TRBV7-8
d_call: TRBD1
cdr3_nt: TGTGCCAGCAGCACCCCTCGGACAGGGTTGAACACTGAAGCTTTCTTT
cdr3_aa: CASSTPRTGLNTEAFF

j_call: TRBJ2-3
clone_size: -
v_call: TRBV2
d_call: -
cdr3_nt: TGTGCCAGCAGGCGCCCTCGGGTGGGGCCCCTTCAGTATTTT
cdr3_aa: CASRRPRVGPLQYF

j_call: TRBJ2-2
clone_size: -
v_call: TRBV2
d_call: TRBD1
cdr3_nt: TGTGCCAGCAGTTTGAGTGGACAGGGTACAGGGGAGCTGTTTTTT
cdr3_aa: CASSLSGQGTGELFF

j_call: TRBJ2-7
clone_size: -
v_call: TRBV3-1/TRBV3-2
d_call: -
cdr3_nt: TGTGCCAGCAGCCAGCTCACGGGAGCTGGTCTAAGCCGCGAGCAGTACTTC
cdr3_aa: CASSQLTGAGLSREQYF

j_call: TRBJ1-2
clone_size: -
v_call: TRBV3-1/TRBV3-2
d_call: -
cdr3_nt: TGTGCCAGCAGCCAAGTCTTCGGGTCTAACTATGGCTACACCTTC
cdr3_aa: CASSQVFGSNYGYTF

j_call: TRBJ2-5
clone_size: -
v_call: TRBV19
d_call: TRBD2
cdr3_nt: TGTGCCAGTAGTACTCCACTAAGCGGGGGACAAGAGACCCAGTACTTC
cdr3_aa: CASSTPLSGGQETQYF

j_call: TRBJ2-1
clone_size: -
v_call: TRBV24-1
d_call: -
cdr3_nt: TGTGCCATCGGGACTGATTACAATGAGCAGTTCTTC
cdr3_aa: CAIGTDYNEQFF

j_call: TRBJ2-7
clone_size: few
v_call: TRBV12-3/TRBV12-4
d_call: -
cdr3_nt: TGTGCCAGCAGTACAGGGTGGTCCTACGAGCAGTACTTC
cdr3_aa: CASSTGWSYEQYF

j_call: TRBJ2-7
clone_size: -
v_call: TRBV6-5
d_call: -
cdr3_nt: TGTGCCAGCAAACCTGGCTTCCTCCCCTACGAGCAGTACTTC
cdr3_aa: CASKPGFLPYEQYF

j_call: TRBJ1-2
clone_size: -
v_call: TRBV5-1
d_call: TRBD1
cdr3_nt: TGCGCCAGCAGCTCGAGCCCGACAGGGGGGAACTATGGCTACACCTTC
cdr3_aa: CASSSSPTGGNYGYTF

j_call: TRBJ1-1
clone_size: -
v_call: TRBV7-2
d_call: TRBD1
cdr3_nt: TGTGCCAGCAGCCCCCACGGGACAGTGAACACTGAAGCTTTCTTT
cdr3_aa: CASSPHGTVNTEAFF

j_call: TRBJ1-5
clone_size: -
v_call: TRBV29-1
d_call: -
cdr3_nt: TGCAGCGTTGGACAGTTCAATCAGCCCCAGCATTTT
cdr3_aa: CSVGQFNQPQHF

j_call: TRBJ2-1
clone_size: -
v_call: TRBV29-1
d_call: TRBD1
cdr3_nt: TGCAGCGTACAGGGGGCGGAATTCAATGAGCAGTTCTTC
cdr3_aa: CSVQGAEFNEQFF

j_call: TRBJ1-5
clone_size: -
v_call: TRBV7-9
d_call: -
cdr3_nt: TGTGCCAGCAGTCACCCGGACAGTAAAGACTATAGCAATCAGCCCCAGCATTTT
cdr3_aa: CASSHPDSKDYSNQPQHF

j_call: TRBJ1-5
clone_size: -
v_call: TRBV19
d_call: -
cdr3_nt: TGTGCCAGTAGCAGTTGGGCGTATCAGCCCCAGCATTTT
cdr3_aa: CASSSWAYQPQHF

j_call: TRBJ1-1
clone_size: once
v_call: TRBV7-8
d_call: -
cdr3_nt: TGTGCCAGCATCAACAATCCGGGGTCCTTGACTGAAGCTTTCTTT
cdr3_aa: CASINNPGSLTEAFF

j_call: TRBJ2-7
clone_size: -
v_call: TRBV4-3
d_call: TRBD1
cdr3_nt: TGCGCCAGCAGCCAGAATCCCGACGGGACAGTCTACGAGCAGTACTTC
cdr3_aa: CASSQNPDGTVYEQYF

j_call: TRBJ1-4
clone_size: -
v_call: TRBV2
d_call: TRBD1
cdr3_nt: TGTGCCAGCAGTGAAGAGGGACAGGGGGGCCCTCATAGACTGTTTTTT
cdr3_aa: CASSEEGQGGPHRLFF

j_call: TRBJ1-1
clone_size: -
v_call: TRBV4-3
d_call: -
cdr3_nt: TGCGCCAGCAGCCAAGCCCGGACACTTATGAACACTGAAGCTTTCTTT
cdr3_aa: CASSQARTLMNTEAFF